The rows below give T cell receptor beta chains drawn from one sample of a study of blood T cell repertoires in COVID-19. Measured with immunoSEQ multiplex PCR; TCRdb has only the in-frame clones, and not every one. Of about 300,000 clones detected, about nine tenths appear once; the ten largest clones hold about 1.7%. Source material: PBMCs or T cells enriched from blood (not recorded which). These receptors originate from a woman aged 40 to 50 who had recovered from COVID-19. The CDR3 runs from the conserved cysteine through the conserved F or W. D genes are given only for firm matches. Clone size is shown for a subset of rows, as once, few, many or a class of expanded clone.

v_gene: TRBV7-8
abundance: -
j_gene: TRBJ2-7
d_gene: -
CDR3nt: TGTGCCAGCAGCCTACTCTTCTACGAGCAGTACTTC
CDR3aa: CASSLLFYEQYF

v_gene: TRBV5-4
abundance: -
j_gene: TRBJ1-1
d_gene: -
CDR3nt: TGTGCCAGCAGCTCCCAGGGTAGACAGAGCATTCCGAACACTGAAGCTTTCTTT
CDR3aa: CASSSQGRQSIPNTEAFF

v_gene: TRBV12-3/TRBV12-4
abundance: -
j_gene: TRBJ2-7
d_gene: -
CDR3nt: TGTGCCAGCAGTCTCGGTGGGGCGCAGTACTTC
CDR3aa: CASSLGGAQYF

v_gene: TRBV7-2
abundance: -
j_gene: TRBJ1-5
d_gene: TRBD1
CDR3nt: TGTGCCAGCAGCTTGACAGGGGCTAGCAATCAGCCCCAGCATTTT
CDR3aa: CASSLTGASNQPQHF

v_gene: TRBV9
abundance: -
j_gene: TRBJ1-1
d_gene: -
CDR3nt: TGTGCCAGCAGCGTTTGGGTGGAGGGTATGGCTTTCTTT
CDR3aa: CASSVWVEGMAFF

v_gene: TRBV5-1
abundance: -
j_gene: TRBJ1-5
d_gene: -
CDR3nt: TGCGCCAGCAGCTTAGACCAGGGTGAAGTAGGGCCCCAGCATTTT
CDR3aa: CASSLDQGEVGPQHF

v_gene: TRBV29-1
abundance: -
j_gene: TRBJ2-7
d_gene: -
CDR3nt: TGCAGCGCCAACCGAGACAGGAACTCCTACGAGCAGTACTTC
CDR3aa: CSANRDRNSYEQYF

v_gene: TRBV2
abundance: -
j_gene: TRBJ1-2
d_gene: TRBD1
CDR3nt: TGTGCCAGCAGTCGGGACAGGGCGACATATGGCTACACCTTC
CDR3aa: CASSRDRATYGYTF

v_gene: TRBV19
abundance: -
j_gene: TRBJ1-2
d_gene: TRBD1
CDR3nt: TGTGCCAGTAGTCCCCGGGACAGTAAAGTTACCTCCTCTGGCTACACCTTC
CDR3aa: CASSPRDSKVTSSGYTF

v_gene: TRBV5-1
abundance: once
j_gene: TRBJ1-1
d_gene: TRBD1
CDR3nt: TGCGCCAGCAGCTTATTAGGACAGGGGAACACTGAAGCTTTCTTT
CDR3aa: CASSLLGQGNTEAFF

v_gene: TRBV7-9
abundance: -
j_gene: TRBJ1-3
d_gene: TRBD1
CDR3nt: TGTGCCAGCAGCTTAGGGACAGGGGAGGCGGGAAACACCATATATTTT
CDR3aa: CASSLGTGEAGNTIYF

v_gene: TRBV6-5
abundance: -
j_gene: TRBJ1-5
d_gene: -
CDR3nt: TGTGCCAGCACCTTGCAGGGTAGCGGACAGCCCCAGCATTTT
CDR3aa: CASTLQGSGQPQHF

v_gene: TRBV30
abundance: -
j_gene: TRBJ2-3
d_gene: TRBD2
CDR3nt: TGTGCCTGGAGTCCTAGCGGATCTAGCACAGATACGCAGTATTTT
CDR3aa: CAWSPSGSSTDTQYF

v_gene: TRBV19
abundance: few
j_gene: TRBJ1-1
d_gene: -
CDR3nt: TGTGCCAGTAGTATGGGACAGAACACTGAAGCTTTCTTT
CDR3aa: CASSMGQNTEAFF

v_gene: TRBV6-1
abundance: -
j_gene: TRBJ2-7
d_gene: -
CDR3nt: TGTGCCAGCAGGGAAGGGGTAGGGTCGGGGACTTCATCCGAGCAGTACTTC
CDR3aa: CASREGVGSGTSSEQYF

v_gene: TRBV6-2/TRBV6-3
abundance: -
j_gene: TRBJ1-1
d_gene: -
CDR3nt: TGTGCCAGCAGTTCGGGGTTTGAAGCTTTCTTT
CDR3aa: CASSSGFEAFF

v_gene: TRBV18
abundance: once
j_gene: TRBJ1-5
d_gene: -
CDR3nt: TGTGCCAGCTCACCAAGCAGGGGTAGGCAGCCCCAGCATTTT
CDR3aa: CASSPSRGRQPQHF

v_gene: TRBV5-4
abundance: -
j_gene: TRBJ1-2
d_gene: -
CDR3nt: TGTGCCAGCAGCCCCACCCCGGACAGCCATTATGGCTACACCTTC
CDR3aa: CASSPTPDSHYGYTF

v_gene: TRBV9
abundance: -
j_gene: TRBJ1-1
d_gene: TRBD1
CDR3nt: TGTGCCAGCAGCGTGATACAGGGGGGGAGGACTGAAGCTTTCTTT
CDR3aa: CASSVIQGGRTEAFF

v_gene: TRBV19
abundance: -
j_gene: TRBJ1-4
d_gene: -
CDR3nt: TGTGCCAGTAGTCTCCGAGGAGCCGGTAATGAAAAACTGTTTTTT
CDR3aa: CASSLRGAGNEKLFF

v_gene: TRBV19
abundance: -
j_gene: TRBJ1-2
d_gene: -
CDR3nt: TGTGCCAGTAGTATAGATCGCGGATACTATGGCTACACCTTC
CDR3aa: CASSIDRGYYGYTF

v_gene: TRBV4-1
abundance: -
j_gene: TRBJ2-2
d_gene: TRBD2
CDR3nt: TGCGCCAGCAGCCCGCAGGGAAGCGGGAGTACCGGGGAGCTGTTTTTT
CDR3aa: CASSPQGSGSTGELFF

v_gene: TRBV5-1
abundance: -
j_gene: TRBJ1-1
d_gene: -
CDR3nt: TGCGCCAGCAGCTTGGACAGGGACACTGAAGCTTTCTTT
CDR3aa: CASSLDRDTEAFF

v_gene: TRBV4-1
abundance: -
j_gene: TRBJ2-5
d_gene: TRBD1
CDR3nt: TGCGCCAGCAGCCAAGATCGGGACAGGGAAGGACAAAAGACCCAGTACTTC
CDR3aa: CASSQDRDREGQKTQYF

v_gene: TRBV7-9
abundance: -
j_gene: TRBJ1-6
d_gene: -
CDR3nt: TGTGCCAGCAGCTCAGTGGGGGCGGAGCTTTATAATTCACCCCTCCACTTT
CDR3aa: CASSSVGAELYNSPLHF

v_gene: TRBV5-1
abundance: -
j_gene: TRBJ2-5
d_gene: TRBD2
CDR3nt: TGCGCCAGCAGCTGGGGGGCTAGCGGGGAAGAGACCCAGTACTTC
CDR3aa: CASSWGASGEETQYF

v_gene: TRBV25-1
abundance: -
j_gene: TRBJ1-4
d_gene: -
CDR3nt: TGTGCCAGCAGCCCAGCAGGGTCTGTAGAAAAACTGTTTTTT
CDR3aa: CASSPAGSVEKLFF

v_gene: TRBV30
abundance: -
j_gene: TRBJ2-1
d_gene: TRBD2
CDR3nt: TGTGCCTGGAGTGTGACTAGCGGGGCGTGGGGTGAGCAGTTCTTC
CDR3aa: CAWSVTSGAWGEQFF

v_gene: TRBV2
abundance: -
j_gene: TRBJ1-3
d_gene: TRBD1
CDR3nt: TGTGCCAGCAGTGAGAGGCCGGCGACAGGGGGAGAGCGAAACACCATATATTTT
CDR3aa: CASSERPATGGERNTIYF

v_gene: TRBV4-1
abundance: once
j_gene: TRBJ1-2
d_gene: -
CDR3nt: TGCGCCAGCAGCCAGATCGGACAGATCTATGGCTACACCTTC
CDR3aa: CASSQIGQIYGYTF

v_gene: TRBV15
abundance: -
j_gene: TRBJ1-6
d_gene: TRBD1
CDR3nt: TGTGCCACCAGCAGAAAACAGGGGAATGGCCGATCACCCCTCCACTTT
CDR3aa: CATSRKQGNGRSPLHF

v_gene: TRBV7-2
abundance: -
j_gene: TRBJ2-3
d_gene: -
CDR3nt: TGTGCCAGCAGCCTTGGGTGGGGCCGAGATACGCAGTATTTT
CDR3aa: CASSLGWGRDTQYF

v_gene: TRBV7-2
abundance: few
j_gene: TRBJ2-1
d_gene: -
CDR3nt: TGTGCCAGCAGCTTCGTCGGGACTCAAGGTGGGAATGAGCAGTTCTTC
CDR3aa: CASSFVGTQGGNEQFF

v_gene: TRBV5-5
abundance: -
j_gene: TRBJ2-7
d_gene: -
CDR3nt: TGTGCCAGCAGCCACCGGGAGAGACTAAGGGAGCAGTACTTC
CDR3aa: CASSHRERLREQYF

v_gene: TRBV7-2
abundance: -
j_gene: TRBJ2-7
d_gene: -
CDR3nt: TGTGCCAGCAGTCTTAGCCATTCCTACGAGCAGTACTTC
CDR3aa: CASSLSHSYEQYF

v_gene: TRBV7-2
abundance: -
j_gene: TRBJ1-2
d_gene: -
CDR3nt: TGTGCCAGCAGCGGACAAGCTAACTATGGCTACACCTTC
CDR3aa: CASSGQANYGYTF

v_gene: TRBV19
abundance: -
j_gene: TRBJ1-2
d_gene: TRBD1
CDR3nt: TGTGCCAGTAGTCCTCGAACGGACAGGGGGCGAGTCTATGGCTACACCTTC
CDR3aa: CASSPRTDRGRVYGYTF

v_gene: TRBV27
abundance: once
j_gene: TRBJ1-4
d_gene: TRBD1
CDR3nt: TGTGCCAGCAGTCATAAAACGGGACAGGGTCCAACTAATGAAAAACTGTTTTTT
CDR3aa: CASSHKTGQGPTNEKLFF

v_gene: TRBV5-1
abundance: -
j_gene: TRBJ1-5
d_gene: -
CDR3nt: TGCGCCAGCAGCCTAATTCCGCTTCAGGGGAGCAATCAGCCCCAGCATTTT
CDR3aa: CASSLIPLQGSNQPQHF

v_gene: TRBV7-9
abundance: -
j_gene: TRBJ1-2
d_gene: -
CDR3nt: TGTGCCAGCAGCCTAGACCGGTATGGCTACACCTTC
CDR3aa: CASSLDRYGYTF

v_gene: TRBV18
abundance: few
j_gene: TRBJ1-3
d_gene: TRBD1
CDR3nt: TGTGCCAGCTCACCTGGGACAGGGAACTCTGGAAACACCATATATTTT
CDR3aa: CASSPGTGNSGNTIYF

v_gene: TRBV5-6
abundance: -
j_gene: TRBJ1-2
d_gene: TRBD1
CDR3nt: TGTGCCAGCAGTGCCCGGGACAGGGGCTATGGCTACACCTTC
CDR3aa: CASSARDRGYGYTF

v_gene: TRBV7-9
abundance: few
j_gene: TRBJ2-1
d_gene: -
CDR3nt: TGTGCCAGCAGCTTCGTGGGGGCCGGCAATGAGCAGTTCTTC
CDR3aa: CASSFVGAGNEQFF

v_gene: TRBV30
abundance: -
j_gene: TRBJ1-2
d_gene: -
CDR3nt: TGTGCCTGGAGTGTGGAGGGGTGGAGCTATGGCTACACCTTC
CDR3aa: CAWSVEGWSYGYTF

v_gene: TRBV5-5
abundance: -
j_gene: TRBJ1-1
d_gene: TRBD1
CDR3nt: TGTGCCAGCAGCTTGGGGGGGACAGGGATTAAAGCTTTCTTT
CDR3aa: CASSLGGTGIKAFF

v_gene: TRBV30
abundance: -
j_gene: TRBJ1-2
d_gene: -
CDR3nt: TGTGCCTGGGAGGGAGTCGGATCCTCCGGCTACACCTTC
CDR3aa: CAWEGVGSSGYTF

v_gene: TRBV6-5
abundance: few
j_gene: TRBJ1-1
d_gene: -
CDR3nt: TGTGCCAGCAGCATCGGAGAAGGAGCCACTGAAGCTTTCTTT
CDR3aa: CASSIGEGATEAFF

v_gene: TRBV5-4
abundance: -
j_gene: TRBJ1-1
d_gene: TRBD1
CDR3nt: TGTGCCGACTCCGAGGGACAGGGTCTGGACACTGAAGCTTTCTTT
CDR3aa: CADSEGQGLDTEAFF

v_gene: TRBV5-1
abundance: -
j_gene: TRBJ2-5
d_gene: -
CDR3nt: TGCGCCAGCAGCTTGGAATGGCGGGGGCGGGAGACCCAGTACTTC
CDR3aa: CASSLEWRGRETQYF

v_gene: TRBV7-6
abundance: -
j_gene: TRBJ1-4
d_gene: -
CDR3nt: TGTGCCAGCAGCTCTAACGGACAGCTTAATGAAAAACTGTTTTTT
CDR3aa: CASSSNGQLNEKLFF

v_gene: TRBV6-2/TRBV6-3
abundance: few
j_gene: TRBJ2-1
d_gene: -
CDR3nt: TGTGCCAGCAGTTATAGGGGGGGGCCCTACAATGAGCAGTTCTTC
CDR3aa: CASSYRGGPYNEQFF

v_gene: TRBV7-8
abundance: -
j_gene: TRBJ1-5
d_gene: -
CDR3nt: TGTGCCAGCAGCTTTAGCAGCCTGGGGGGTCAGCCCCAGCATTTT
CDR3aa: CASSFSSLGGQPQHF

v_gene: TRBV30
abundance: few
j_gene: TRBJ1-1
d_gene: -
CDR3nt: TGTGCCTGGGCTGACAGTTTTAACACTGAAGCTTTCTTT
CDR3aa: CAWADSFNTEAFF

v_gene: TRBV7-8
abundance: few
j_gene: TRBJ1-2
d_gene: -
CDR3nt: TGTGCCAGCAGCTTAGCGAGGGAAAACTATGGCTACACCTTC
CDR3aa: CASSLARENYGYTF

v_gene: TRBV11-2
abundance: -
j_gene: TRBJ1-1
d_gene: -
CDR3nt: TGTGCCAGCAGCTTCAACTTGAACACTGAAGCTTTCTTT
CDR3aa: CASSFNLNTEAFF

v_gene: TRBV4-2
abundance: -
j_gene: TRBJ1-2
d_gene: TRBD1
CDR3nt: TGTGCCAGCAGCCGGATAGGACAGGGGAACTATGGCTACACCTTC
CDR3aa: CASSRIGQGNYGYTF

v_gene: TRBV19
abundance: -
j_gene: TRBJ2-6
d_gene: -
CDR3nt: TGTGCCAGCCTTTCTACCTCTGGGGCCAACGTCCTGACTTTC
CDR3aa: CASLSTSGANVLTF